The 16 T cell receptor beta chains below all came from one sample that was sequenced in a study of Ad26.COV2.S vaccination and SARS-CoV-2 variants. Treatment in this sample: over 15 received Ad26.COV2.S at low or high dose, single or two shots; about 5 received placebo; per-sample allocation not given. Day 63 after the first injection of vaccine or placebo was the sampling time. The protocol was immunoSEQ multiplex PCR, while the TCRdb copy is restricted to in-frame clones and leaves out a portion. The table records roughly 380,000 clones, around 83% of them present only once. The source was peripheral blood, collected in a trial of Ad26.COV2.S vaccine versus placebo. The receptors were gathered from a person aged 18 to 59 who received the Ad26.COV2.S COVID-19 vaccine or a placebo.

Notes on this clone: At one boundary the junction diverges from the germline segment, which might be a read error. CDR3 residues: CASSFPLTGLGLF. Here the CDR3 DNA reads TGTGCCAGCAGCTTCCCCCTCACGGGACTAGGCCTCTTC. This chain joins TRBV7-9 and TRBJ2-1; 8 bases fit TRBD2. Germline CDR1 SEHNR, CDR2 FQNEAQ (reference sequence). The CDR3 runs 13 residues. Full variable domain (missing parts from reference TRBV7-9 and TRBJ2-1): DTGVSQNPRHKITKRGQNVTFRCDPISEHNRLYWYRQTLGQGPEFLTYFQNEAQLEKSRLLSDRFSAERPKGSFSTLEIQRTEQGDSAMYLCASSFPLTGLGLFGPGTRLTVL.

This chain links TRBV4-1 with TRBJ1-6, with TRBD1 identical over 9 bases. The CDR3 length is 15 residues. The ends lost 0 bases at V and 10 bases at J; junction bases unmatched: 4. Germline V lookup: CDR1 MGHRA, CDR2 YSYEKL. CDR3 sequence: CASSQDGTGISPLHF. The CDR3 DNA sequence: TGCGCCAGCAGCCAAGACGGGACAGGGATCTCACCCCTCCACTTT.

This clone was seen ten or more times. The genes are TRBV5-1 and TRBJ1-2; maybe TRBD1 (5 bases). The CDR3 length is 16 residues. Trimming stripped 0 bases from V and 3 bases from J, with 15 bases between. Germline CDR1 and CDR2: SGHRS and YFSETQ. DNA of the CDR3: TGCGCCAGCAGCTTGGAGCCCACCGGGGCCCACTATGGCTACACCTTC. Its protein product is CASSLEPTGAHYGYTF.

The J gene is TRBJ2-7, the V gene TRBV27; 8 positions match TRBD2. The J segment lost 5 bases and the V segment lost 5 bases, leaving 11 bases of the junction unmatched. Per germline, CDR1 MNHEY and CDR2 SMNVEV (reference sequence). This CDR3 is 15 amino acids long. The CDR3 sequence is CASSQLAVSRDEQYF. The CDR3 DNA reads TGTGCCAGCAGTCAACTAGCGGTTAGTAGGGACGAGCAGTACTTC.

This chain links TRBV30 with TRBJ1-2; D uncertain. Germline assignment: CDR1 GTSNPN and CDR2 SVGIG (reference sequence). V was pared by 3 bases and J by 4 bases, with 12 bases between. This CDR3 contains 13 residues. CDR3 nucleotide sequence: TGTGCCTGGAGGGACCCACAGCCCTATGGCTACACCTTC. Residues: CAWRDPQPYGYTF.

V and J are TRBV12-3 or TRBV12-4 and TRBJ1-2, with D possibly matching TRBD1 (6 bases). The CDR3 runs 13 residues. V shed 5 bases and J shed 3 bases, with 10 bases lying between them. CDR3 in DNA: TGTGCCAGCAGTACCCCAGGGGACTATGGCTACACCTTC. Its protein product is CASSTPGDYGYTF.

The chain has TRBV7-2 and TRBJ2-1; possible D gene TRBD2, 5 bases. The germline gives CDR1 SGHTA, CDR2 FQGNSA. The CDR3 covers 15 residues. The V and J ends lost 2 bases and 8 bases respectively, with 16 bases between them. The CDR3 DNA follows: TGTGCCAGCAGCTTACGTGGGAGTGGAGGCGATGAGCAGTTCTTC. Encoded protein: CASSLRGSGGDEQFF. Together with reference TRBV7-2 and TRBJ2-1, the CDR3 gives the full variable domain: GAGVSQSPSNKVTEKGKDVELRCDPISGHTALYWYRQSLGQGLEFLIYFQGNSAPDKSGLPSDRFSAERTGGSVSTLTIQRTQQEDSAVYLCASSLRGSGGDEQFFGPGTRLTVL.

V usage is TRBV7-2 and J usage is TRBJ2-7, with D maybe TRBD2 (5 bases). This CDR3 is 15 amino acids long. Deletions cut 4 bases from V and 0 bases from J, with 13 bases between. CDR1 and CDR2 from the germline V gene are SGHTA and FQGNSA. CDR3 sequence reads: CASSYREGLSYEQYF. CDR3 DNA sequence: TGTGCCAGCAGCTACCGGGAAGGACTCTCCTACGAGCAGTACTTC.

The CDR3 region is CASSIPQGTDTQYF. The CDR3 coding sequence is TGTGCCAGTAGTATCCCCCAGGGTACAGATACGCAGTATTTT. The V gene is TRBV19, the J gene TRBJ2-3; D may be TRBD1 (5 bases). The CDR3 extends over 14 amino acids. Germline CDR1 LNHDA, CDR2 SQIVND (reference sequence). Deletions cut 3 bases from V and 3 bases from J, with 10 bases between.

V usage is TRBV7-9 and J usage is TRBJ2-7, with D possibly called TRBD1 or TRBD2 (5 bases each). CDR1 and CDR2 from the germline V gene are SEHNR and FQNEAQ (reference sequence). Deletions cut 1 base from V and 3 bases from J, with 22 bases between. CDR3 length equals 18 residues. CDR3 loop: CASSLGDYGTARDYEQYF. The CDR3 nucleotides read TGTGCCAGCAGCTTAGGGGATTACGGGACGGCGAGGGACTACGAGCAGTACTTC.

J is TRBJ2-5 and V is TRBV5-6; D is unresolved. Trimming stripped 4 bases from V and 1 base from J, with 11 bases between. CDR3 length: 14 residues. In germline, CDR1 is SGHDT, CDR2 YYEEEE. The CDR3 sequence is CASSLFGFQETQYF. CDR3 nucleotides: TGTGCCAGCAGCCTATTCGGGTTCCAAGAGACCCAGTACTTC.

The chain joins TRBV14 to TRBJ2-5, with D possibly being TRBD1 (6 bases). V lost 1 base and J lost 7, with 16 bases in between. Germline loops: CDR1 SGHDN, CDR2 FVKESK. CDR3 length: 15 amino acids. CDR3 nucleotides: TGTGCCAGCAGCCAAGCCGGCAGGGGCTGGCTGACCCAGTACTTC. This codes for CASSQAGRGWLTQYF. Complete variable domain (other parts from reference TRBV14 and TRBJ2-5): EAGVTQFPSHSVIEKGQTVTLRCDPISGHDNLYWYRRVMGKEIKFLLHFVKESKQDESGMPNNRFLAERTGGTYSTLKVQPAELEDSGVYFCASSQAGRGWLTQYFGPGTRLLVL.

The chain joins TRBV9 to TRBJ1-1; D remains ambiguous. Trimming removed 0 bases at V and 1 base at J, with 10 bases between. The CDR3 loop spans 15 amino acids. The germline CDR1 and CDR2 sequences are SGDLS and YYNGEE. CDR3 sequence reads: CASSVVSTGNTEAFF. The CDR3 DNA reads as TGTGCCAGCAGCGTAGTATCTACGGGGAACACTGAAGCTTTCTTT.

The chain uses TRBV5-6 and TRBJ2-5, with D possibly matching TRBD1 (6 bases). CDR1 SGHDT and CDR2 YYEEEE come from the germline V gene. The CDR3 has 15 residues. Trimming removed 4 bases at V and 8 bases at J, with 21 bases between. This CDR3 reads CASSATTGTKRTQYF. DNA of the CDR3: TGTGCCAGCAGCGCCACGACAGGAACCAAGAGAACCCAGTACTTC.

J is TRBJ2-2 and V is TRBV18, with a possible D match to TRBD2 (6 bases). V was pared by 3 bases and J by 4 bases, with 6 bases between. The CDR3 extends over 13 amino acids. CDR1 and CDR2 from the germline V gene are KGHSH and LQKENI. The CDR3 DNA reads as TGTGCCAGCTCACCGGGACTCACCGGGGAGCTGTTTTTT. This encodes CASSPGLTGELFF.

This clone was detected only once. CDR3 in amino acids: CASSQPRRTGGYSSYEQYF. CDR3 in DNA: TGCGCCAGCAGCCAACCTCGAAGGACAGGGGGGTACAGCTCCTACGAGCAGTACTTC. V and J are TRBV4-1 and TRBJ2-7, with 10 bases lining up with TRBD1. Germline CDR1 is MGHRA and CDR2 is YSYEKL. V lost 2 bases and J lost 0; bases outside the gene matches: 13. This CDR3 comprises 19 residues.